These 24 T cell receptor beta chains were sequenced from one sample in a study of blood T cell repertoires in COVID-19. Method: immunoSEQ multiplex PCR; TCRdb's copy keeps in-frame clones and lacks some. Of about 150,000 clones listed, roughly 83% were seen once; the top ten hold roughly 5.2%. Material for sequencing was peripheral blood. These receptors came from a woman aged 65 to 85 with COVID-19, enrolled during active disease.

The J gene is TRBJ2-5, the V gene TRBV15, with a weak D call TRBD1 (5 bases). This CDR3 has 16 residues. Germline lookup yields CDR1 LNHNV and CDR2 YYDKDF (reference sequence). V lost 2 bases and J lost 4, with 17 bases in between. CDR3: CATSRSEKGMGETQYF. The CDR3, as DNA: TGTGCCACCAGCAGAAGTGAGAAGGGGATGGGAGAGACCCAGTACTTC.

This sequence joins TRBV7-9 and TRBJ2-5; TRBD1 matches at 7 bases. Germline CDR1 reads SEHNR; CDR2 reads FQNEAQ (reference sequence). The CDR3 length is 14 residues. V shed 5 bases, J shed 1 base, and the junction held 4 bases outside the gene matches. The CDR3 sequence: CASSQGQVQETQYF. The CDR3 region has the DNA TGTGCCAGCAGCCAAGGACAGGTCCAAGAGACCCAGTACTTC.

The chain joins TRBV5-1 to TRBJ2-4; TRBD1 aligns across 7 bases. The V segment lost 4 bases and the J segment 4 bases; nucleotides outside the gene matches: 14. There are 17 residues in the CDR3. Germline assignment: CDR1 SGHRS and CDR2 YFSETQ. The CDR3 reads CASSLTAHRGLKNIQYF. For the CDR3, the DNA is TGCGCCAGCAGCCTAACGGCCCACAGGGGCCTGAAAAACATTCAGTACTTC.

J is TRBJ1-5 and V is TRBV19; D remains unclear. In germline, CDR1 is LNHDA, CDR2 SQIVND (reference sequence). The CDR3 runs 16 residues. Between the trimmed V and J ends, which lost 0 bases and 0 bases, there was a span of 9 bases. The CDR3 DNA is TGTGCCAGTAGTATAGAAAGCGGGGATAGCAATCAGCCCCAGCATTTT. This encodes CASSIESGDSNQPQHF.

The genes are TRBV3-1 (or the pseudogene TRBV3-2) and TRBJ1-5; no reliable D call. CDR1 LGHDT and CDR2 YNNKEL come from the germline V gene (reference sequence). V was clipped by 4 bases and J by 0 bases, with 7 bases between them. The CDR3 runs to 14 residues. CDR3 bases: TGTGCCAGCAGCCGGGAGCATAGCAATCAGCCCCAGCATTTT. Encoded protein: CASSREHSNQPQHF.

V is TRBV29-1 and J is TRBJ1-3; D call uncertain. CDR1 is SQVTM, CDR2 ANQGSEA, per germline. The CDR3 runs to 13 residues. The ends were cut back, 3 bases at V and 1 base at J, with 7 bases in the middle. CDR3 coding DNA: TGCAGCGTTGAGCGGGTATCTGGAAACACCATATATTTT. This codes for CSVERVSGNTIYF. The whole variable domain, filled in from reference TRBV29-1 and TRBJ1-3, reads SAVISQKPSRDICQRGTSLTIQCQVDSQVTMMFWYRQQPGQSLTLIATANQGSEATYESGFVIDKFPISRPNLTFSTLTVSNMSPEDSSIYLCSVERVSGNTIYFGEGSWLTVV.

J is TRBJ2-5 and V is TRBV15; 9 bases fit TRBD1. V gave up 3 bases and J gave up 4 bases; unmatched junction bases: 9. The length of the CDR3 is 16 residues. Germline V gives CDR1 LNHNV, CDR2 YYDKDF (reference sequence). CDR3 amino acids: CATSRPGTGHLETQYF. As DNA, the CDR3 is TGTGCCACCAGCAGGCCAGGGACAGGGCATTTAGAGACCCAGTACTTC. Together with reference TRBV15 and TRBJ2-5, the CDR3 gives the full variable domain: DAMVIQNPRYQVTQFGKPVTLSCSQTLNHNVMYWYQQKSSQAPKLLFHYYDKDFNNEADTPDNFQSRRPNTSFCFLDIRSPGLGDTAMYLCATSRPGTGHLETQYFGPGTRLLVL.

The chain couples TRBV18 to TRBJ2-1; tentatively, D is TRBD2 (5 bases). The CDR3 totals 15 residues. Germline V lookup: CDR1 KGHSH, CDR2 LQKENI. Trimming stripped 0 bases from V and 8 bases from J, with 14 bases between. The CDR3 here is CASSPPSRVGHEQFF. The CDR3 DNA reads as TGTGCCAGCTCACCACCATCGAGGGTAGGTCATGAGCAGTTCTTC. Full variable domain (remainder filled in from reference TRBV18 and TRBJ2-1): NAGVMQNPRHLVRRRGQEARLRCSPMKGHSHVYWYRQLPEEGLKFMVYLQKENIIDESGMPKERFSAEFPKEGPSILRIQQVVRGDSAAYFCASSPPSRVGHEQFFGPGTRLTVL.

This clone was recorded only once. The chain uses TRBV7-8 and TRBJ2-3, with D possibly being TRBD1 (6 bases). The ends were cut back, 0 bases at V and 4 bases at J, with 8 bases in the middle. Germline assignment: CDR1 SGHVS and CDR2 FQNEAQ. This CDR3 contains 14 residues. CDR3 sequence (DNA): TGTGCCAGCAGCTTAGCACAGGGTCCAGATACGCAGTATTTT. The encoded protein is CASSLAQGPDTQYF. The variable domain in full, with the rest retrieved from reference TRBV7-8 and TRBJ2-3, is GAGVSQSPRYKVAKRGQDVALRCDPISGHVSLFWYQQALGQGPEFLTYFQNEAQLDKSGLPSDRFFAERPEGSVSTLKIQRTQQEDSAVYLCASSLAQGPDTQYFGPGTRLTVL.

The chain couples TRBV7-9 to TRBJ1-2; no firm D call. Germline CDR1 and CDR2: SEHNR and FQNEAQ (reference sequence). Trimming removed 0 bases at V and 4 bases at J, with 9 bases between. The CDR3 consists of 14 residues. In nucleotides, the CDR3 is TGTGCCAGCAGCTTAGCCTCCCAGGCCTATGGCTACACCTTC. This gives the protein CASSLASQAYGYTF.

V is TRBV6-2 or TRBV6-3 and J is TRBJ1-5; 8 nucleotides agree with TRBD1. Germline assignment: CDR1 MNHEY and CDR2 SVGEGT. The length of the CDR3 is 16 residues. Losses at the gene ends were 5 bases for V and 7 bases for J; bases not matched to a gene: 13. This CDR3 is CASSAGQGAPRQPQHF. The DNA of the CDR3 is TGTGCCAGCAGTGCCGGACAGGGCGCCCCTCGGCAGCCCCAGCATTTT.

The rearrangement uses TRBV11-2 and TRBJ2-2, with 7 bases matching TRBD1. Germline V gene lookup returns CDR1 SGHAT and CDR2 FQNNGV. Trimming removed 5 bases from V and 7 bases from J; junction bases left unmatched: 10. The CDR3 extends over 15 amino acids. CDR3 protein: CASSPDRVINGELFF. CDR3 DNA: TGTGCCAGCAGCCCAGACAGGGTGATCAACGGGGAGCTGTTTTTT.

The CDR3 bases are TGTGCCAGCAGCTTAGACCTGTTCCAAGAGACCCAGTACTTC. As protein: CASSLDLFQETQYF. V gene TRBV11-2 combines with J gene TRBJ2-5; D not resolved. The CDR3 extends over 14 amino acids. Germline V gene sequence: CDR1 SGHAT, CDR2 FQNNGV. V was trimmed by 0 bases and J by 1 base, leaving 6 bases between them.

This chain links TRBV7-8 with TRBJ1-1, with unresolved D. This CDR3 is 13 amino acids long. CDR1 and CDR2 from the germline V gene are SGHVS and FQNEAQ. The ends were cut back, 5 bases at V and 4 bases at J, with 11 bases in the middle. The CDR3 DNA follows: TGTGCCAGCAGCCGGTATGGCGGCACTGAAGCTTTCTTT. Translation gives CASSRYGGTEAFF.

V usage is TRBV5-8 and J usage is TRBJ2-2; 9 nucleotides agree with TRBD1. The length of the CDR3 is 14 residues. Looked up from germline, CDR1 is SGHTS and CDR2 is YDEGEE. With 5 bases clipped from V and 4 bases from J, the junction kept 3 bases outside the gene matches. The CDR3 region is CASRGTGSTGELFF. The CDR3 coding sequence is TGTGCCAGCAGGGGGACAGGGAGCACCGGGGAGCTGTTTTTT.

This chain links TRBV27 with TRBJ1-2, with 8 bases matching TRBD1. Per the germline V gene, CDR1 is MNHEY and CDR2 is SMNVEV (reference sequence). CDR3 length: 14 residues. Unmatched junction bases numbered 3, after V lost 2 bases and J lost 4 bases. For the CDR3, the DNA is TGTGCCAGCAGTTTACAAGACAGGGGCTATGGCTACACCTTC. Protein: CASSLQDRGYGYTF.

The chain combines TRBV28 with TRBJ1-5; 9 bases align to TRBD1. The CDR3 has 15 residues. Germline V gene data show CDR1 as MDHEN and CDR2 as SYDVKM. V lost 4 bases and J lost 5; bases outside the gene matches: 6. CDR3 loop: CASSSPGQGDQPQHF. DNA for the CDR3: TGTGCCAGCAGTTCCCCGGGACAGGGTGATCAGCCCCAGCATTTT.

The chain uses TRBV5-8 and TRBJ2-7; a weak D match, TRBD2 (6 bases). Germline V gene lookup returns CDR1 SGHTS and CDR2 YDEGEE. The CDR3 has 14 residues. With 0 bases removed from V and 5 bases from J, the gap between germline ends came to 12 bases. The CDR3 DNA is TGTGCCAGCAGCTTGGCCGGGAGAGTCGACGAGCAGTACTTC. It yields the protein CASSLAGRVDEQYF. Complete variable domain (other parts from reference TRBV5-8 and TRBJ2-7): EAGVTQSPTHLIKTRGQQATLRCSPISGHTSVYWYQQALGLGLQFLLWYDEGEERNRGNFPPRFSGRQFPNYSSELNVNALELEDSALYLCASSLAGRVDEQYFGPGTRLTVT.

V is TRBV6-5 and J is TRBJ2-2; TRBD2 matches at 11 bases. V gave up 5 bases and J gave up 6 bases; unmatched junction bases: 5. Germline V gene lookup returns CDR1 MNHEY and CDR2 SVGAGI. There are 15 residues in the CDR3. The chain's CDR3 is CASSRYSGGAGELFF. The DNA for the CDR3 is TGTGCCAGCAGTAGATATAGCGGGGGGGCCGGGGAGCTGTTTTTT.

The chain is built from TRBV28 and TRBJ1-3; D call uncertain. This CDR3 is built from 10 residues. Germline V gives CDR1 MDHEN, CDR2 SYDVKM. V shed 5 bases and J shed 10 bases, with 6 bases lying between them. The CDR3 spells CASSEETIYF. The CDR3 DNA follows: TGTGCCAGCAGTGAGGAGACCATATATTTT.

The V gene is TRBV6-5, the J gene TRBJ1-6; possible D gene TRBD1, 6 bases. Trimming took off 6 bases at V and 7 bases at J, with 13 bases between the two ends. Looked up from germline, CDR1 is MNHEY and CDR2 is SVGAGI. CDR3 length equals 14 residues. CDR3 amino acids: CASSPGQKNSPLHF. Written as DNA, the CDR3 is TGTGCCAGCAGCCCGGGACAAAAGAATTCACCCCTCCACTTT.

The chain has TRBV28 and TRBJ2-7, with 10 bases aligning to TRBD1. The CDR3 runs 16 residues. The V gene's germline CDR1 is MDHEN and CDR2 SYDVKM. Trimming cost V 6 bases and J 4 bases; bases outside gene matches: 12. This chain's CDR3 is CASRNQPGQGRYEQYF. As DNA, the CDR3 is TGTGCCAGCAGAAATCAACCGGGACAGGGGAGGTACGAGCAGTACTTC.

The rearrangement uses TRBV2 and TRBJ1-1; D perhaps matches TRBD1 (6 bases). The germline V and J ends were trimmed by 2 bases and 5 bases, with 15 bases remaining between them. The CDR3 totals 15 residues. CDR1 is SNHLY, CDR2 FYNNEI, per germline. The CDR3 reads CASSETGQSATEAFF. The CDR3 region has the DNA TGTGCCAGCAGTGAAACAGGACAGTCAGCAACTGAAGCTTTCTTT.

The CDR3 loop is CASSGGASYNEQFF. The CDR3 nucleotides are TGTGCCAGCAGCGGGGGGGCCTCCTACAATGAGCAGTTCTTC. This chain links TRBV7-8 with TRBJ2-1; D perhaps matches TRBD2 (7 bases). Germline V gene data show CDR1 as SGHVS and CDR2 as FQNEAQ. This CDR3 has 14 residues. Trimming took off 5 bases at V and 0 bases at J, with 8 bases between the two ends.